This passage covers 19 T cell receptor beta chains from one sample sequenced in a study of neurological immune-mediated disorders. TCRdb re-derived calls from the 5' RACE reads in MiXCR, one entry per CDR3 protein. The sample has 40,000 or so distinct CDR3 sequences, over 2% seen once. The material sequenced was PBMCs. These receptor sequences come from a young man with multiple sclerosis.

In this sample, this clonotype turned up many times. This chain uses TRBV7-2 with TRBJ2-5; TRBD1 matches 7 bases. Germline V gene sequence: CDR1 SGHTA, CDR2 FQGNSA. V lost 2 bases and J lost 4; bases outside the gene matches: 10. The CDR3 covers 16 residues. CDR3 region: CASSLIGGTAGETQYF. The CDR3 bases are TGTGCCAGCAGCTTAATAGGTGGGACAGCCGGAGAGACCCAGTACTTC.

This clonotype was seen repeatedly, ten times or more. The CDR3 region is CASSHGGQREQYF. CDR3 nucleotide sequence: TGTGCCAGCAGCCATGGCGGACAGAGGGAGCAGTACTTC. V gene TRBV3-1 combines with J gene TRBJ2-7; possible D gene TRBD1, 6 bases. CDR1 is LGHDT, CDR2 YNNKEL, per germline (reference sequence). The CDR3 has 13 amino acids. V lost 3 bases, J lost 7 bases, and 13 bases lay in between.

This clonotype came up many times. V usage is TRBV6-4 and J usage is TRBJ2-1; 10 bases fit TRBD2. Germline V gene sequence: CDR1 MRHNA, CDR2 SNTAGT. V lost 4 bases and J lost 11; bases outside the gene matches: 8. This CDR3 has 14 amino acids. The CDR3 DNA reads as TGTGCCAGCAGTGTTCTAGCGGGAGACTTCCAGCAGTTCTTC. The encoded protein is CASSVLAGDFQQFF.

At least ten counts were recorded for this clonotype. The chain is built from TRBV7-2 and TRBJ2-1; D ambiguous. V was trimmed by 1 base and J by 8 bases, leaving 9 bases between them. Germline loops: CDR1 SGHTA, CDR2 FQGNSA. The CDR3 has 13 amino acids. CDR3 in amino acids: CASSLDATYEQFF. CDR3 nucleotide sequence: TGTGCCAGCAGCTTAGATGCAACGTATGAGCAGTTCTTC.

This clonotype was seen at least ten times. The V call is TRBV7-2, the J call TRBJ2-6, with 8 bases matching TRBD1. Germline values: CDR1 SGHTA, CDR2 FQGNSA. V lost 1 base, J lost 0 bases, and 5 bases stayed unmatched. This CDR3 is built from 18 residues. This CDR3 reads CASSLDRTGPSGANVLTF. The CDR3 bases are TGTGCCAGCAGCTTAGATCGGACAGGGCCCTCTGGGGCCAACGTCCTGACTTTC.

This clonotype was picked up a small number of times. The rearrangement uses TRBV7-8 and TRBJ2-5; 11 nucleotides align to TRBD2. V shed 6 bases and J 4 bases; nucleotides not matched to a gene: 10. CDR1 and CDR2 from the germline V gene are SGHVS and FQNEAQ. The CDR3 has 16 amino acids. This CDR3 is CASRSASGGHPETQYF. CDR3 nucleotide sequence: TGTGCCAGCAGATCGGCTAGCGGGGGGCATCCAGAGACCCAGTACTTC.

This clonotype was seen a handful of times. The gene calls are TRBV3-1 and TRBJ2-3; 9 nucleotides agree with TRBD2. V was pared by 3 bases and J by 4 bases, with 2 bases of the junction left unmatched. The CDR3 is 14 residues long. Germline CDR1 LGHDT, CDR2 YNNKEL (reference sequence). CDR3 nucleotides: TGTGCCAGCAGCCAGGAGCGGGAGGCAGATACGCAGTATTTT. Translation gives CASSQEREADTQYF.

The V gene is TRBV10-3, the J gene TRBJ2-1, with no clear D. The CDR3 is made up of 16 amino acids. Trimming left V 4 bases short and J 4 bases short, with 17 bases between. Per germline, CDR1 ENHRY and CDR2 SYGVKD. DNA of the CDR3: TGTGCCATCAGTGCCCCCGGCCGGGCCCTGTACAATGAGCAGTTCTTC. This translates into CAISAPGRALYNEQFF.

This clonotype showed up many times. The chain has TRBV4-2 and TRBJ2-3; D perhaps matches TRBD2 (6 bases). This CDR3 has 17 amino acids. Trimming cost V 0 bases and J 0 bases, with 13 bases left between them. Germline CDR1 LGHNA, CDR2 YNFKEQ. This chain's CDR3 is CASSQEGSGLSTDTQYF. CDR3 nucleotides: TGTGCCAGCAGCCAAGAAGGTTCGGGACTGAGCACAGATACGCAGTATTTT.

This clonotype was detected many times. V is TRBV4-1 and J is TRBJ2-1; unclear D gene. Trimming stripped 1 base from V and 10 bases from J, with 11 bases between. Per the germline V gene, CDR1 is MGHRA and CDR2 is YSYEKL. CDR3 length equals 13 residues. CDR3 in amino acids: CASSQGRAWEQFF. The CDR3 bases are TGCGCCAGCAGCCAAGGGAGAGCTTGGGAGCAGTTCTTC.

This clonotype was observed at least ten times. V is TRBV4-1 and J is TRBJ2-1, with a tentative D call TRBD1 (6 bases). Germline CDR1 MGHRA, CDR2 YSYEKL. The V and J ends lost 6 bases and 1 base respectively, with 10 bases between them. The CDR3 runs 14 residues. The CDR3 nucleotides read TGCGCCAGCAGTTCCAGGGGTTCCTACAATGAGCAGTTCTTC. This encodes CASSSRGSYNEQFF.

Ten or more counts support this clonotype. The chain recombines TRBV4-2 with TRBJ2-6; no definite D call. The ends were cut back, 1 base at V and 9 bases at J, with 4 bases in the middle. The CDR3 length is 12 residues. Germline V lookup: CDR1 LGHNA, CDR2 YNFKEQ. CDR3 residues: CASSQVGNVLTF. For the CDR3, the DNA is TGTGCCAGCAGCCAAGTGGGCAACGTCCTGACTTTC.

This clonotype showed up many times. The gene calls are TRBV5-1 and TRBJ1-4, with unresolved D. V lost 4 bases to trimming and J lost 6 bases, with 13 bases between them. Germline V gene sequence: CDR1 SGHRS, CDR2 YFSETQ. The CDR3 has 14 residues. The CDR3 region has the DNA TGCGCCAGCAGCCACGCTTCGATGGATGAAAAACTGTTTTTT. Protein: CASSHASMDEKLFF.

In this sample, this clonotype turned up many times. The J gene is TRBJ1-6, the V gene TRBV12-3 or TRBV12-4; 9 nucleotides align to TRBD1. The CDR3 spans 15 residues. V gave up 5 bases and J gave up 5 bases; unmatched junction bases: 4. The CDR3 DNA sequence: TGTGCCAGCAGTCCCCGGACAGGGGATAATTCACCCCTCCACTTT. This encodes CASSPRTGDNSPLHF.

This clonotype was recorded many times. V is TRBV5-1 and J is TRBJ2-5; 9 nucleotides line up with TRBD2. With V trimmed by 0 bases and J by 5 bases, 8 bases remained unmatched. CDR1 and CDR2 (germline): SGHRS, YFSETQ. CDR3 size: 16 residues. In DNA form, the CDR3 reads TGCGCCAGCAGCTTGGTAATAGCGGGGGACGTGGAGACCCAGTACTTC. As protein: CASSLVIAGDVETQYF.

This clonotype was counted at least ten times. V is TRBV10-2 and J is TRBJ2-2; no clear D gene. This CDR3 is built from 13 residues. Germline V gene lookup returns CDR1 WSHSY and CDR2 SAAADI. V was shortened by 7 bases and J by 2 bases, with 8 bases between the two germline ends. The CDR3 spells CASTPLNTGELFF. The DNA of the CDR3 is TGCGCCAGCACCCCGCTTAACACCGGGGAGCTGTTTTTT.

Only a few counts were recorded for this clonotype. The chain couples TRBV6-5 to TRBJ2-2; D may be TRBD2 (7 bases). Trimming cost V 5 bases and J 7 bases, with 14 bases left between them. Germline assignment: CDR1 MNHEY and CDR2 SVGAGI. The CDR3 covers 14 residues. The CDR3 sequence: CASSDGGQNGELFF. CDR3 nucleotide sequence: TGTGCCAGCAGTGACGGGGGGCAGAACGGGGAGCTGTTTTTT.

This chain joins TRBV18 and TRBJ1-1, with 7 bases aligning to TRBD1. The length of the CDR3 is 14 residues. V was pared by 9 bases and J by 2 bases, with 9 bases of the junction left unmatched. The germline gives CDR1 KGHSH, CDR2 LQKENI. CDR3 amino acids: CASRTGSPNTEAFF. The CDR3 coding sequence is TGTGCCAGTCGGACAGGCTCTCCTAACACTGAAGCTTTCTTT.

This clonotype was counted ten times or more. The chain has TRBV12-3 or TRBV12-4 and TRBJ1-2; D unclear. The CDR3 runs to 11 residues. Trimming left V 4 bases short and J 9 bases short, with 9 bases between. For the CDR3, the DNA is TGTGCCAGCAGTTCATTCTCCAGCTACACCTTC. Amino acids: CASSSFSSYTF.